The 17 T cell receptor beta chains below come from one sample, sequenced in a study of shared clonotypes between healthy human individuals. Assay: immunoSEQ multiplex PCR; the TCRdb copy retains only in-frame clones and omits some. The table records over 1.5 million clones, nearly 99% of them present only once. The sample comprised naive CD4+ T cells sorted from blood. The subset was: CD45RA+ positively selected. The receptors stem from a man in his thirties or forties in good health.

The chain joins TRBV18 to TRBJ2-7; a possible D gene is TRBD1 (5 bases). Trimming removed 0 bases from V and 6 bases from J, with 12 bases in between. The germline V gene has CDR1 KGHSH and CDR2 LQKENI. The CDR3 consists of 14 residues. This chain's CDR3 is CASSPPVRVGEQYF. The CDR3 DNA follows: TGTGCCAGCTCACCACCGGTCAGGGTTGGCGAGCAGTACTTC.

The chain links TRBV12-1 to TRBJ1-4. TRBV12-1 is classified as a pseudogene. The CDR3 sequence is 13 residues long. The CDR3 sequence is CASHGQEGEKLFF. The CDR3 bases are TGTGCCAGTCACGGGCAGGAGGGGGAAAAACTGTTTTTT.

The chain joins TRBV14 to TRBJ2-1; D remains unclear. This CDR3 is built from 14 residues. Deletions cut 5 bases from V and 8 bases from J, with 16 bases between. Germline V lookup: CDR1 SGHDN, CDR2 FVKESK. This CDR3 reads CASSWGTWEYEQFF. The CDR3 nucleotides read TGTGCCAGCAGCTGGGGAACTTGGGAATATGAGCAGTTCTTC.

V and J are TRBV28 and TRBJ2-7; D unclear. Germline assignment: CDR1 MDHEN and CDR2 SYDVKM. This CDR3 has 12 amino acids. The V gene lost 6 bases and the J gene lost 8 bases, with 14 bases spanning the gap. The CDR3 reads CASSPPGRKQYF. The DNA for the CDR3 is TGTGCCAGCAGCCCCCCGGGCAGAAAGCAGTACTTC. Drawing the rest from reference TRBV28 and TRBJ2-7, the complete variable domain is DVKVTQSSRYLVKRTGEKVFLECVQDMDHENMFWYRQDPGLGLRLIYFSYDVKMKEKGDIPEGYSVSREKKERFSLILESASTNQTSMYLCASSPPGRKQYFGPGTRLTVT.

The chain joins TRBV7-9 to TRBJ2-7; a possible D gene is TRBD1 (5 bases). Trimming left V 5 bases short and J 2 bases short, with 16 bases between. The CDR3 has 15 residues. The germline gives CDR1 SEHNR, CDR2 FQNEAQ (reference sequence). The CDR3 loop reads CASSPLGQGTYEQYF. CDR3 in DNA: TGTGCCAGCAGCCCTTTAGGGCAGGGAACCTACGAGCAGTACTTC.

This clone was recorded once. This chain links TRBV29-1 with TRBJ2-1, with D tentatively TRBD1 (5 bases). Germline V gene lookup returns CDR1 SQVTM and CDR2 ANQGSEA. The CDR3 runs 15 residues. The V end lost 1 base, the J end lost 4 bases, and 14 bases lay between the germline ends. CDR3 nucleotides: TGCAGCGTTGAAGGGCAGGGTCTGAGGTACAATGAGCAGTTCTTC. It codes for CSVEGQGLRYNEQFF.

The V call is TRBV19, the J call TRBJ2-3, with 12 nucleotides matching TRBD2. V was pared by 5 bases and J by 0 bases, with 6 bases of the junction left unmatched. Germline-derived CDR1 and CDR2 are LNHDA and SQIVND (reference sequence). The CDR3 totals 17 residues. The DNA of the CDR3 is TGTGCCAGTAGTCCCCGGACTAGCGGGATTAGCACAGATACGCAGTATTTT. It encodes CASSPRTSGISTDTQYF.

The chain is built from TRBV18 and TRBJ2-2, with D perhaps matching TRBD2 (5 bases). The CDR3 has 13 residues. Germline values: CDR1 KGHSH, CDR2 LQKENI. V was cut by 5 bases and J by 4 bases, with 8 bases left in between. CDR3 nucleotide sequence: TGTGCCAGCTCAAGAGGGATCACCGGGGAGCTGTTTTTT. Translated, it gives CASSRGITGELFF.

The chain couples TRBV9 to TRBJ2-5, with 9 bases fitting TRBD2. The length of the CDR3 is 17 residues. Germline CDR1 reads SGDLS; CDR2 reads YYNGEE. Germline trimming cut 0 bases from V and 5 bases from J; bases unmatched to any gene: 11. The CDR3 DNA reads TGTGCCAGCAGCGTAGCCCCCCGGACTAGCGCTGGGGAGACCCAGTACTTC. Its protein product is CASSVAPRTSAGETQYF. The whole variable domain, remainder taken from reference TRBV9 and TRBJ2-5, is DSGVTQTPKHLITATGQRVTLRCSPRSGDLSVYWYQQSLDQGLQFLIQYYNGEERAKGNILERFSAQQFPDLHSELNLSSLELGDSALYFCASSVAPRTSAGETQYFGPGTRLLVL.

The chain carries TRBV5-1 and TRBJ2-6; D is perhaps TRBD1 or TRBD2 (5 bases each). Trimming took 5 bases from V and 3 from J, leaving 15 bases between them. From germline, CDR1 is SGHRS and CDR2 YFSETQ. This CDR3 comprises 16 residues. The CDR3 reads CASRNRPGGGANVLTF. As DNA, the CDR3 is TGCGCCAGCAGAAACAGGCCTGGGGGTGGGGCCAACGTCCTGACTTTC.

The chain is built from TRBV5-1 and TRBJ2-3; D is undetermined. The CDR3 is 12 amino acids. Trimming pared 2 bases from V and 5 bases from J, leaving 6 bases between. Germline values: CDR1 SGHRS, CDR2 YFSETQ. The CDR3 region is CASSFSLDTQYF. CDR3 DNA: TGCGCCAGCAGCTTTTCGCTAGATACGCAGTATTTT.

V is TRBV28 and J is TRBJ2-1; D is possibly TRBD1 (5 bases). The germline V gene has CDR1 MDHEN and CDR2 SYDVKM. The length of the CDR3 is 14 residues. V was clipped by 3 bases and J by 4 bases, with 10 bases between them. The CDR3 spells CASSLYRRYNEQFF. The CDR3 DNA reads as TGTGCCAGCAGTTTGTACAGGCGGTACAATGAGCAGTTCTTC.

This chain joins TRBV7-7 and TRBJ2-5; the D gene is possibly TRBD1 (5 bases). The CDR3 loop spans 14 amino acids. Germline values: CDR1 SSHAT, CDR2 FNYEAQ (reference sequence). The germline V and J ends were trimmed by 0 bases and 2 bases, with 7 bases remaining between them. Here the CDR3 DNA reads TGTGCCAGCAGCTTAGCGGGGCCTCAAGAGACCCAGTACTTC. This encodes CASSLAGPQETQYF.

The rearrangement joins TRBV7-6 to TRBJ1-1; D is ambiguous. V was cut by 8 bases and J by 0 bases, with 10 bases left in between. CDR3 length: 13 residues. From germline, CDR1 is SGHVS and CDR2 FNYEAQ. CDR3 amino acids: CASRPGLNTEAFF. The CDR3 nucleotides are TGTGCCAGCCGCCCAGGACTGAACACTGAAGCTTTCTTT.

The CDR3 coding sequence is TGTGCCAGCAGTTTGCTCGGGACAGGGGAAGGCTATGGCTACACCTTC. Protein sequence: CASSLLGTGEGYGYTF. This chain connects TRBV6-6 to TRBJ1-2; 10 nucleotides agree with TRBD1. The junction had 9 bases not matched to a gene; V was cut back by 4 bases and J by 4 bases. Per the germline V gene, CDR1 is MNHNY and CDR2 is SVGAGI (reference sequence). This CDR3 spans 16 amino acids.

As regards this clone: Distinct nucleotide sequences in the sample also encode this CDR3. This chain joins TRBV5-4 and TRBJ1-1; D is uncertain. CDR1 and CDR2 (germline): SGHNT, YYREEE (reference sequence). The CDR3 totals 12 residues. V was shortened by 3 bases and J by 1 base, with 4 bases between the two germline ends. CDR3: CASSSPNTEAFF. DNA of the CDR3: TGTGCCAGCAGCTCCCCGAACACTGAAGCTTTCTTT.

The V gene is TRBV20-1, the J gene TRBJ2-5; D perhaps matches TRBD1 (5 bases). The CDR3 contains 10 residues. Germline loops: CDR1 DFQATT, CDR2 SNEGSKA (reference sequence). V was trimmed by 2 bases and J by 10 bases, leaving 8 bases between them. Here the CDR3 DNA reads TGCAGTGCTAGACAGGGAAACCAGTACTTC. Residues: CSARQGNQYF.